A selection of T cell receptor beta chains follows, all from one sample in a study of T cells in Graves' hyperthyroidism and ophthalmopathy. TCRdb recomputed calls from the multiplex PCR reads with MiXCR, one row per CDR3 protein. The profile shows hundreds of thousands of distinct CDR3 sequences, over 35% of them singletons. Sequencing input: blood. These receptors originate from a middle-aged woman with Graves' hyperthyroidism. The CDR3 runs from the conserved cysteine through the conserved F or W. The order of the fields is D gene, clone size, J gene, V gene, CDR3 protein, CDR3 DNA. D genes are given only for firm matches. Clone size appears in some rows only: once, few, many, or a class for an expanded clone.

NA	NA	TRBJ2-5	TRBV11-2	CASSTSQGGPGTQYF	TGTGCCAGCAGTACGTCACAGGGAGGGCCAGGGACCCAGTACTTC
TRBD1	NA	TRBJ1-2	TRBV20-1	CSARPPGQGTPYGYTF	TGCAGTGCTAGGCCCCCGGGACAGGGGACTCCTTATGGCTACACCTTC
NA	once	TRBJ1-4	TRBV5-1	CASSLAVDEKLFF	TGCGCCAGCAGCTTGGCGGTGGATGAAAAACTGTTTTTT
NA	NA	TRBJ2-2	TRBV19	CASSPRGTNTGELFF	TGTGCCAGTAGTCCTAGGGGAACGAACACCGGGGAGCTGTTTTTT
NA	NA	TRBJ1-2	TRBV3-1	CASSKLDSGAYYGYTF	TGTGCCAGCAGCAAACTGGACAGTGGGGCTTACTATGGCTACACCTTC
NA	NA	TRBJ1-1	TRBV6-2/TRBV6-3	CASSPAANTEAFF	TGTGCCAGCAGCCCAGCGGCAAACACTGAAGCTTTCTTT
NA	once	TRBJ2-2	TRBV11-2	CAWSATGADTGELFF	TGTGCCTGGAGTGCTACGGGAGCTGACACCGGGGAGCTGTTTTTT
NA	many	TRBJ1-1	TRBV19	CASKTELNTEAFF	TGTGCCAGTAAGACAGAACTGAACACTGAAGCTTTCTTT
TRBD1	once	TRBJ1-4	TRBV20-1	CSARTTTGAEKLVF	TGCAGTGCTAGGACCACGACAGGGGCTGAAAAACTGGTTTTT
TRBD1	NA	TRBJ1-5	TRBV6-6	CASSYWTGESQHF	TGTGCCAGCAGTTACTGGACAGGGGAGTCCCAGCATTTT
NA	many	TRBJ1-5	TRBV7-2	CASSPILNQPQHF	TGTGCCAGCAGCCCAATTCTGAATCAGCCCCAGCATTTT
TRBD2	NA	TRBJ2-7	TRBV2	CASRGTSGSLYEQYF	TGTGCCAGCAGAGGGACTAGCGGGAGTCTCTACGAGCAGTACTTC
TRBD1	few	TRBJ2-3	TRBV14	CASSRTGADTQYF	TGTGCCAGCAGCCGGACAGGGGCAGATACGCAGTATTTT
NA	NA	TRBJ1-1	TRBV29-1	CSYLRLGRENTEAFF	TGCAGCTACCTAAGATTAGGCAGGGAGAACACTGAAGCTTTCTTT
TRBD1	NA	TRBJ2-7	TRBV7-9	CASSLSSGGKRREQYF	TGTGCCAGCAGCTTATCCTCAGGGGGAAAACGAAGGGAGCAGTACTTC
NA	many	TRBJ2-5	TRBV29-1	CSLWSRSQETQYF	TGCAGCCTATGGTCACGGAGTCAAGAGACCCAGTACTTC
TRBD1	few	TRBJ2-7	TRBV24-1	CASDICGTGGIRNPRECEQYF	TGTGCCAGTGATATTTGTGGGACAGGGGGGATAAGGAATCCGAGAGAATGCGAGCAGTACTTC
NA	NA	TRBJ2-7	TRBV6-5	CASSPNRAEQYF	TGTGCCAGCTCACCCAACAGGGCCGAGCAGTACTTC